This T cell receptor beta chain was obtained from a study of blood T cell repertoires in COVID-19 (dated by TCRdb to 2018 to 2021). Background for the entire study: The collaborator samples originated in the United States, Italy and Spain and spanned the acute and convalescent phases of COVID-19. The prospective study material was composed of cDNA or gDNA derived from T cells, B-cell-depleted T cells, or PBMCs. The dataset comprised deeply sampled blood TCRbeta repertoires from subjects exposed to, actively infected with, or recovered from COVID-19. The repertoires were released in a freely available public database intended as a resource for research on the immune response to SARS-CoV-2. The samples were drawn from the first 160 participants of the ongoing ImmuneRACE study and from 950 to 1,500 subjects provided by 6 global collaborators. Nearly every sample came with metadata listing a de-identified subject ID, COVID-19 status, age in years and sex. HLA class I and class II types, where available, came from metadata supplied by the sample provider rather than from assay-based typing.

V is reduced by 5 bases and J by 5 bases, leaving a spacing of 10 bases between them. CDR3 length: 13 amino acids, cysteine to phenylalanine. The read is trimmed to its CDR3 DNA, 39 bases read in frame from base 1. The germline V gene supplies CDR1 SGHTA and CDR2 FQGTGA. Overall results and qualifications from the work: The amount of clinical and demographic metadata varied by source and participant and was provided uncurated.

Of note for this clone: Its antigen target is currently unknown. It has no much larger one-base neighbor in the sample; base qualities were not kept.

Each collaborating institution followed its own protocols to collect whole blood in K2EDTA tubes. For TCRbeta analysis, collaborator samples were shipped as frozen whole blood, as isolated PBMCs, or as DNA extracted from either sample type. TCRbeta CDR3 regions were amplified from genomic DNA by means of the immunoSEQ Assay, a bias-controlled multiplex PCR. Concerning the study's data processing: Within the assay, amplification of reference gene primers was used to estimate how many nucleated cells each sample contained. To quantify the absolute abundance of each unique TCRbeta CDR3 rearrangement, sequence reads were collapsed and filtered. For each sample, productive Simpson clonality was calculated by taking the square root of Simpson's diversity index across productive rearrangements. TCRdb re-hosts the immuneACCESS table, in-frame sequences only. Its copies lack some clones; in the studies checked, an unresolved V gene accounts for under half of them, and the cause for the rest is not known. V, J and clone size are taken as reported in that table, and D and trimming were inferred from the DNA itself. The sample yields about 100,000 clones; roughly 92% were counted once. Of the sample, around 5.7% is held by the ten largest clones.

This receptor was taken from a man between 65 and 79 years old with acute or convalescent COVID-19. The source material was peripheral blood. The V gene is TRBV7-3 and the J gene is TRBJ2-1; no D gene is confidently identified. The CDR3 protein sequence reads: CASSLSLDNEQFF. The nucleotides read TGTGCCAGCAGCCTCTCCCTCGACAATGAGCAGTTCTTC.